The next 32 T cell receptor beta chains were all read from a single sample in a study of blood T cell repertoires in COVID-19. Sequenced by immunoSEQ multiplex PCR; TCRdb stores in-frame clones only, minus some. The top ten hold 7.3% of the sample, which has under 70,000 clones, about 90% seen once. The sequencing sample was made of peripheral blood. Receptors were obtained from a woman aged 60 to 75 with active or convalescent COVID-19.

CDR3 protein: CASSHRGGSYEQYF. CDR3 nucleotide sequence: TGTGCCAGCAGCCACCGCGGGGGATCCTACGAGCAGTACTTC. V gene TRBV14 combines with J gene TRBJ2-7; 7 bases map to TRBD2. The length of the CDR3 is 14 residues. Trimming at V came to 3 bases and at J to 1 base, leaving 3 bases not matched to a gene. CDR1 and CDR2 from the germline V gene are SGHDN and FVKESK. The entire variable domain, with the rest obtained from reference TRBV14 and TRBJ2-7, is as follows: EAGVTQFPSHSVIEKGQTVTLRCDPISGHDNLYWYRRVMGKEIKFLLHFVKESKQDESGMPNNRFLAERTGGTYSTLKVQPAELEDSGVYFCASSHRGGSYEQYFGPGTRLTVT.

Of note for this clone: One end of the junction fails to match germline, which may point to a read error. J is TRBJ2-5 and V is TRBV6-5; 7 bases map to TRBD1. Germline V lookup: CDR1 MNHEY, CDR2 SVGAGI. This CDR3 has 14 amino acids. The CDR3 coding sequence is TGTGCCAGCAACGACCTGACAGGGAGTGAGACCCGGTACTTC. The encoded protein is CASNDLTGSETRYF.

The genes are TRBV9 and TRBJ2-1, with TRBD2 matching over 7 bases. The J segment lost 4 bases and the V segment lost 0 bases, leaving 7 bases of the junction unmatched. CDR1 and CDR2 (germline): SGDLS, YYNGEE. This CDR3 spans 16 amino acids. CDR3 protein: CASSVASTSRYNEQFF. Here the CDR3 DNA reads TGTGCCAGCAGCGTAGCTTCGACTAGCCGGTACAATGAGCAGTTCTTC.

This chain connects TRBV21-1 to TRBJ2-1; TRBD2 is taken as the D call from the table, unchecked against the DNA. TRBV21-1 is labeled a pseudogene. This CDR3 spans 15 amino acids. CDR3 protein: CASRARLAVYNEQFF. The DNA for the CDR3 is TGTGCCAGCAGGGCTCGACTAGCGGTGTACAATGAGCAGTTCTTC.

The rearrangement links TRBV28 to TRBJ2-7; D is uncertain. Trimming cost V 2 bases and J 4 bases, with 6 bases left between them. CDR3 length: 12 amino acids. Per germline, CDR1 MDHEN and CDR2 SYDVKM. CDR3 sequence reads: CASSLGAYEQYF. DNA for the CDR3: TGTGCCAGCAGTTTAGGAGCTTACGAGCAGTACTTC.

The chain carries TRBV27 and TRBJ2-3; D is possibly TRBD2 (6 bases). The V end was cut by 2 bases, the J end by 1 base, with 10 bases between. Looked up from germline, CDR1 is MNHEY and CDR2 is SMNVEV (reference sequence). This CDR3 contains 15 residues. CDR3 sequence (DNA): TGTGCCAGCAGTTTAGACGGGAGAGGCACAGATACGCAGTATTTT. This encodes CASSLDGRGTDTQYF.

The J gene is TRBJ2-1, the V gene TRBV6-5, with D tentatively TRBD2 (6 bases). CDR3 size: 15 residues. V lost 2 bases and J lost 4, with 12 bases in between. Germline CDR1 and CDR2: MNHEY and SVGAGI. The CDR3 loop is CASSYLAGRYNEQFF. The DNA of the CDR3 is TGTGCCAGCAGTTACCTTGCGGGGAGATACAATGAGCAGTTCTTC.

A few counts support this clone. The chain links TRBV9 to TRBJ1-5; no reliable D call. The length of the CDR3 is 13 residues. Germline CDR1 and CDR2: SGDLS and YYNGEE. Between the trimmed V and J ends, which lost 2 bases and 5 bases, there was a span of 8 bases. CDR3 nucleotide sequence: TGTGCCAGCAGCGTGAATGCGGATCAGCCCCAGCATTTT. Translation gives CASSVNADQPQHF.

The gene calls are TRBV3-1 (or the pseudogene TRBV3-2) and TRBJ2-2; TRBD1 matches 9 bases. J was trimmed by 4 bases and V by 4 bases; bases with no gene match: 4. Germline CDR1 and CDR2: LGHDT and YNNKEL (reference sequence). This CDR3 is 15 amino acids long. The CDR3: CASSLPGQGTGELFF. The CDR3 DNA is TGTGCCAGCAGCCTACCGGGACAGGGCACCGGGGAGCTGTTTTTT.

This clone was observed a single time. V gene TRBV5-1 combines with J gene TRBJ2-1, with a possible D match to TRBD2 (5 bases). The CDR3 is 12 amino acids. V lost 2 bases, J lost 11 bases, and 11 bases lay in between. Germline V gives CDR1 SGHRS, CDR2 YFSETQ. DNA for the CDR3: TGCGCCAGCAGCTTATTAAGAGGGAAGCAGTTCTTC. It is translated as CASSLLRGKQFF.

V gene TRBV11-2 combines with J gene TRBJ2-5; 11 bases map to TRBD1. Germline CDR1 SGHAT, CDR2 FQNNGV. V lost 0 bases, J lost 4 bases, and 7 bases stayed unmatched. The CDR3 contains 17 residues. CDR3 in amino acids: CASSLEGDRGFRETQYF. The CDR3 DNA sequence: TGTGCCAGCAGCTTAGAGGGGGACAGGGGGTTTCGAGAGACCCAGTACTTC.

The chain recombines TRBV6-6 with TRBJ2-1, with 13 positions matching TRBD2. V shed 4 bases and J 4 bases; nucleotides not matched to a gene: 4. From germline, CDR1 is MNHNY and CDR2 SVGAGI (reference sequence). The CDR3 consists of 16 residues. CDR3 nucleotides: TGTGCCAGCAGTTCCGGACTAGCGGGAGTGTACAATGAGCAGTTCTTC. As protein: CASSSGLAGVYNEQFF.

J is TRBJ1-6 and V is TRBV7-2; D remains ambiguous. The V end lost 1 base, the J end lost 3 bases, and 4 bases lay between the germline ends. This CDR3 spans 14 amino acids. The V gene's germline CDR1 is SGHTA and CDR2 FQGNSA. The DNA of the CDR3 is TGTGCCAGCAGCTTAGACTTCTATAATTCACCCCTCCACTTT. Encoded protein: CASSLDFYNSPLHF.

The CDR3 nucleotides read TGTGCCTGGAGTCGTCAGGCCAATGGCTACACCTTC. Translating it yields CAWSRQANGYTF. This chain joins TRBV30 and TRBJ1-2; D ambiguous. V was pared by 2 bases and J by 6 bases, with 10 bases between. CDR3 length: 12 residues. CDR1 GTSNPN and CDR2 SVGIG come from the germline V gene (reference sequence).

A single count supports this clone. V usage is TRBV5-1 and J usage is TRBJ2-1; 8 bases fit TRBD1. In germline, CDR1 is SGHRS, CDR2 YFSETQ. The CDR3 has 14 residues. V shed 3 bases, J shed 6 bases, and the junction held 5 bases outside the gene matches. CDR3 sequence: CASSSGTGGNEQFF. CDR3 DNA: TGCGCCAGCAGCTCGGGAACAGGGGGCAATGAGCAGTTCTTC.

The gene calls are TRBV6-4 and TRBJ1-5, with D uncertain. CDR3 length equals 16 residues. Germline values: CDR1 MRHNA, CDR2 SNTAGT. V lost 8 bases and J lost 6, with 23 bases in between. CDR3: CASFGSLRAGGQPQHF. The CDR3 nucleotides read TGTGCCAGCTTCGGGTCTCTCCGGGCGGGCGGTCAGCCCCAGCATTTT.

The genes are TRBV7-3 and TRBJ2-1; TRBD1 is a possible D gene (6 bases). CDR3 length: 15 amino acids. V was trimmed by 5 bases and J by 4 bases, leaving 15 bases between them. The germline CDR1 and CDR2 sequences are SGHTA and FQGTGA. CDR3 residues: CASSKDRGEYNEQFF. The CDR3 DNA is TGTGCCAGCAGCAAGGACAGAGGGGAATACAATGAGCAGTTCTTC.

The chain recombines TRBV18 with TRBJ1-6, with 9 bases that match TRBD1. CDR1 and CDR2 from the germline V gene are KGHSH and LQKENI. J was trimmed by 6 bases and V by 3 bases; bases with no gene match: 0. The CDR3 length is 14 residues. This CDR3 is CASSPGQGNSPLHF. CDR3 coding DNA: TGTGCCAGCTCACCGGGACAGGGTAATTCACCCCTCCACTTT.

The V gene is TRBV7-2, the J gene TRBJ2-1, with 13 bases that match TRBD2. This CDR3 has 15 amino acids. V trimming: 6 bases; J trimming: 9 bases; junction bases outside the gene matches: 8. Germline CDR1 is SGHTA and CDR2 is FQGNSA. The CDR3 DNA is TGTGCCAGCAGACCCACTAGCGGGAGGGCCAGTGAGCAGTTCTTC. This sequence encodes CASRPTSGRASEQFF.

The genes are TRBV11-1 and TRBJ2-3; TRBD2 aligns across 7 bases. CDR3 length equals 15 residues. V shed 7 bases and J 4 bases; nucleotides not matched to a gene: 11. Germline V gene lookup returns CDR1 SGHAT and CDR2 FQDESV (reference sequence). In DNA, the CDR3 is TGTGCCAGCAAATCAGGGAGGAGCGGGGCAGATACGCAGTATTTT. The encoded protein is CASKSGRSGADTQYF.

The gene calls are TRBV25-1 and TRBJ2-3, with 7 positions matching TRBD1. This CDR3 comprises 15 residues. V lost 9 bases and J lost 3; bases outside the gene matches: 12. Germline assignment: CDR1 MGHDK and CDR2 SYGVNS. The CDR3 here is CASLNRGEGTDTQYF. CDR3 nucleotides: TGTGCCAGTCTAAACAGGGGAGAGGGAACAGATACGCAGTATTTT.

The rearrangement joins TRBV10-3 to TRBJ2-1; 12 nucleotides align to TRBD2. Germline lookup yields CDR1 ENHRY and CDR2 SYGVKD. V gave up 10 bases and J gave up 8 bases; unmatched junction bases: 6. The CDR3 contains 13 residues. CDR3 sequence (DNA): TGTGCCACTCGGACTAGCGGGATTTATGAGCAGTTCTTC. Amino acid sequence: CATRTSGIYEQFF.

The gene calls are TRBV7-2 and TRBJ2-4, with D perhaps matching TRBD1 (6 bases). CDR3 length equals 15 residues. Trimming pared 1 base from V and 6 bases from J, leaving 13 bases between. Germline V gives CDR1 SGHTA, CDR2 FQGNSA. The CDR3 loop reads CASSLDAGAGNIQYF. In nucleotides, the CDR3 is TGTGCCAGCAGCTTAGATGCAGGGGCGGGAAACATTCAGTACTTC. Drawing the rest from reference TRBV7-2 and TRBJ2-4, the complete variable domain is GAGVSQSPSNKVTEKGKDVELRCDPISGHTALYWYRQSLGQGLEFLIYFQGNSAPDKSGLPSDRFSAERTGGSVSTLTIQRTQQEDSAVYLCASSLDAGAGNIQYFGAGTRLSVL.

The rearrangement uses TRBV7-6 and TRBJ2-2, with 13 bases fitting TRBD2. This CDR3 has 18 residues. The V gene end was trimmed by 1 base and the J gene end by 6 bases; junction bases not matched to a gene: 8. Germline assignment: CDR1 SGHVS and CDR2 FNYEAQ. CDR3 amino acids: CASSLGLAGGSKAGELFF. The CDR3 bases are TGTGCCAGCAGCTTAGGACTAGCGGGAGGAAGTAAGGCCGGGGAGCTGTTTTTT.

V gene TRBV7-3 combines with J gene TRBJ2-7; 7 nucleotides agree with TRBD1. Germline V CDR1 and CDR2: SGHTA, FQGTGA. The length of the CDR3 is 13 residues. The V gene end was trimmed by 6 bases and the J gene end by 0 bases; junction bases not matched to a gene: 2. CDR3 in amino acids: CASRGTASYEQYF. The CDR3 nucleotides read TGTGCCAGCAGGGGGACAGCCTCCTACGAGCAGTACTTC.

J is TRBJ2-2 and V is TRBV5-4, with 8 nucleotides matching TRBD1. The germline gives CDR1 SGHNT, CDR2 YYREEE (reference sequence). CDR3 length: 15 residues. J lost 1 base, V lost 3 bases, and 2 bases had no gene match. CDR3 protein: CASSSGTGNTGELFF. Written as DNA, the CDR3 is TGTGCCAGCAGCTCCGGGACAGGGAACACCGGGGAGCTGTTTTTT.

The chain uses TRBV5-5 and TRBJ2-7, with TRBD1 matching over 8 bases. The CDR3 has 15 residues. From germline, CDR1 is SGHKS and CDR2 YYEKEE (reference sequence). The ends lost 0 bases at V and 3 bases at J; junction bases unmatched: 5. This CDR3 reads CASSLADDRGYEQYF. The CDR3 bases are TGTGCCAGCAGCTTGGCCGATGACAGGGGCTACGAGCAGTACTTC. Complete variable domain (other parts from reference TRBV5-5 and TRBJ2-7): DAGVTQSPTHLIKTRGQQVTLRCSPISGHKSVSWYQQVLGQGPQFIFQYYEKEERGRGNFPDRFSARQFPNYSSELNVNALLLGDSALYLCASSLADDRGYEQYFGPGTRLTVT.

The chain links TRBV30 to TRBJ1-5; no reliable D call. Looked up from germline, CDR1 is GTSNPN and CDR2 is SVGIG (reference sequence). This CDR3 spans 14 amino acids. Trimming took 3 bases from V and 3 from J, leaving 12 bases between them. The CDR3 sequence is CAWSGSSTNQPQHF. The CDR3 DNA reads as TGTGCCTGGAGCGGGAGTAGCACCAATCAGCCCCAGCATTTT.

The V call is TRBV7-6, the J call TRBJ1-5; 9 nucleotides line up with TRBD1. The junction had 6 bases not matched to a gene; V was cut back by 5 bases and J by 4 bases. Germline V gene sequence: CDR1 SGHVS, CDR2 FNYEAQ. CDR3 length: 15 amino acids. The CDR3 DNA sequence: TGTGCCAGCAGCCCCCGGGACAGGGAAAATCAGCCCCAGCATTTT. Residues: CASSPRDRENQPQHF.

This clone was seen a few times. The rearrangement uses TRBV7-2 and TRBJ2-7, with 10 positions matching TRBD1. The CDR3 totals 14 residues. Trimming removed 5 bases from V and 3 bases from J; junction bases left unmatched: 4. Germline V CDR1 and CDR2: SGHTA, FQGNSA. The CDR3 is CASSGGTGVYEQYF. CDR3 DNA sequence: TGTGCCAGCAGCGGAGGGACAGGGGTCTACGAGCAGTACTTC.

The chain is built from TRBV7-9 and TRBJ1-2; weak D call: TRBD1 (5 bases). This CDR3 is 13 amino acids long. With 1 base removed from V and 8 bases from J, the gap between germline ends came to 11 bases. CDR1 SEHNR and CDR2 FQNEAQ come from the germline V gene (reference sequence). The CDR3: CASSLGSGIGYTF. The CDR3 coding sequence is TGTGCCAGCAGCTTAGGTTCAGGGATCGGCTACACCTTC.

The V gene is TRBV6-6, the J gene TRBJ2-2; D is perhaps TRBD1 (6 bases). CDR3 length: 14 residues. With 11 bases removed from V and 2 bases from J, the gap between germline ends came to 15 bases. Germline CDR1 reads MNHNY; CDR2 reads SVGAGI (reference sequence). The CDR3 coding sequence is TGTGCCGGTGCCCGGACAGCCAACACCGGGGAGCTGTTTTTT. This encodes CAGARTANTGELFF.